The clone carrying this TCR beta chain was seen only a few times. No antigen is known for it. V lost 5 bases, J lost 2 bases, and 13 bases lay in between. This CDR3 has 15 amino acids. Per germline, CDR1 SGHNT and CDR2 YENEEA. One entry per CDR3 protein, called by TCRdb with MiXCR from the 5' RACE reads. In the table there are roughly 500,000 distinct CDR3 sequences, roughly 20% of which are singletons. The source of the sample is a study of T-cell memory formation after mild COVID-19. Study as a whole: Largely donor-specific TCR clusters were found. Study outcomes and limitations: The study found contracting CD4+ clones mainly in CM and EM and contracting CD8+ clones in EMRA. Day 37-peaking second-wave clones had unconfirmed SARS-CoV-2 specificity.

The chain is built from TRBV11-3 and TRBJ2-1; the D gene could be TRBD1 or TRBD2 (5 bases each). Sequenced: PBMCs or a T cell subset sorted from them (not recorded which). The TCR sequence derives from an adult woman who had mild COVID-19 (a few samples of this study predate the infection). Cell type and time point are not known. CDR3 amino acids: CASSEPGTAYNEQFF. In DNA, the CDR3 is TGTGCCAGCAGCGAGCCCGGGACGGCCTACAATGAGCAGTTCTTC. The full variable domain, in which reference TRBV11-3 and TRBJ2-1 provide the parts outside the CDR3, is EAGVVQSPRYKIIEKKQPVAFWCNPISGHNTLYWYLQNLGQGPELLIRYENEEAVDDSQLPKDRFSAERLKGVDSTLKIQPAELGDSAVYLCASSEPGTAYNEQFFGPGTRLTVL.